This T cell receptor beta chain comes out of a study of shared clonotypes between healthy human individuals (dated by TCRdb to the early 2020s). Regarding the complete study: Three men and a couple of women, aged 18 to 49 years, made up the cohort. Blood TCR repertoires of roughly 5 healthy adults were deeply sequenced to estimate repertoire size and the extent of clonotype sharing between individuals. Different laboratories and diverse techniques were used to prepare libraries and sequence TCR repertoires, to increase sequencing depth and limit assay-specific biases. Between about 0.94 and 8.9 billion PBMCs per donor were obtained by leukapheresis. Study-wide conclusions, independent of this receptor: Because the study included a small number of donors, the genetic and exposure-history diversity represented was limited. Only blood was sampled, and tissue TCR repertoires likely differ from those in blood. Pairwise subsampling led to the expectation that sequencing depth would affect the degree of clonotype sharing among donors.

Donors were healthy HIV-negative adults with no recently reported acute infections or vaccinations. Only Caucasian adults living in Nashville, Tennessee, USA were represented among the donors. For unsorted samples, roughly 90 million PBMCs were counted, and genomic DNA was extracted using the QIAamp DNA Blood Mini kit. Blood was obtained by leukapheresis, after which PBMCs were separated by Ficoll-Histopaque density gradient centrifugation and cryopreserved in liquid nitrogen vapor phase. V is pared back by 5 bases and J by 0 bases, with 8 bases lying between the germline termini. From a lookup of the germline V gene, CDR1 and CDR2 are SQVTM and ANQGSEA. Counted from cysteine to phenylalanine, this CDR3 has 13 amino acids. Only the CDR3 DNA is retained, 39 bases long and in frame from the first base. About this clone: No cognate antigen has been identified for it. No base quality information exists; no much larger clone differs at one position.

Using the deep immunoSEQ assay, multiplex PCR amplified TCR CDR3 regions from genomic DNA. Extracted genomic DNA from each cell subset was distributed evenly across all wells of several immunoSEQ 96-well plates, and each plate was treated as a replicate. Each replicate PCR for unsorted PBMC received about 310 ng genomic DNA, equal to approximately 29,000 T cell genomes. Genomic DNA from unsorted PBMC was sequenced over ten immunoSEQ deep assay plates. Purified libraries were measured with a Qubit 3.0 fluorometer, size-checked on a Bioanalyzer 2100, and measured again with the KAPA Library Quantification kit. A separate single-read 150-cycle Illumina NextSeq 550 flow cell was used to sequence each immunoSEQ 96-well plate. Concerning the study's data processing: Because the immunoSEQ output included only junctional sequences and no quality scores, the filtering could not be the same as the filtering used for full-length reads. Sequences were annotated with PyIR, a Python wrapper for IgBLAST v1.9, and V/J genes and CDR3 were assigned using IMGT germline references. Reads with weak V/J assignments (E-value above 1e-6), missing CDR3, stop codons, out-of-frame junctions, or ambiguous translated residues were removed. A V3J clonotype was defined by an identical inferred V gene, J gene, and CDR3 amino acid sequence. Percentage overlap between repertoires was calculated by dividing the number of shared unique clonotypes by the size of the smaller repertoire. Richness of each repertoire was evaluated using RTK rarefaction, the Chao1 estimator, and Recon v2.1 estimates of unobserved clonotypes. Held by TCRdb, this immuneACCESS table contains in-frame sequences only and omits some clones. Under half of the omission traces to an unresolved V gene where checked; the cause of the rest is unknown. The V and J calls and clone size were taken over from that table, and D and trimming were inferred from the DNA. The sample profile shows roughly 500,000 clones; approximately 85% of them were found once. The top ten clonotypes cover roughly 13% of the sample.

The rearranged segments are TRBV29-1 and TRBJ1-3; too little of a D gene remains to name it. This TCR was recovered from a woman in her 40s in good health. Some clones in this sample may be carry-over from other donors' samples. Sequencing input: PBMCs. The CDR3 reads CSVSESSGNTIYF. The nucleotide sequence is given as TGCAGCGTTTCAGAGTCCTCTGGAAACACCATATATTTT.